This TCR beta chain was captured by sequencing in a study of T cells after yellow fever vaccination. TCRdb re-analysed the 5' RACE reads in MiXCR, keeping a single row per CDR3 protein. The sample holds 150,000 to 200,000 distinct CDR3 sequences, about 6% seen once. This clonotype was seen a few times. V gave up 4 bases and J gave up 2 bases; unmatched junction bases: 6. Looked up from germline, CDR1 is DFQATT and CDR2 is SNEGSKA (reference sequence). The CDR3 runs to 14 residues. The sequences come from CD4+ T cells sorted from PBMCs, collected on the day of the first yellow fever vaccination. The sequence came from a man aged 18 to 30 who received the YFV17D yellow fever vaccine. The chain has TRBV20-1 and TRBJ2-5; the match to TRBD2 covers 8 bases. This CDR3 reads CSATGTREQETQYF. The CDR3 DNA reads as TGCAGTGCTACCGGGACTAGGGAACAAGAGACCCAGTACTTC.